Listed below are T cell receptor beta chains from one sample, sequenced in a study of cytomegalovirus exposure and HLA in healthy donors. Sequenced by immunoSEQ multiplex PCR; TCRdb stores in-frame clones only, minus some. Found here are roughly 180,000 clones, 80% to 90% of them singletons; the top ten hold about 0.77%. The sample consisted of PBMCs. These receptors were obtained from a woman between 18 and 30 years old in good health and CMV-seronegative. Both conserved end residues are part of each CDR3. The D gene is left open where the match is weak. Clone size is stated in some rows and not others, as once, few, many or a class when expanded.

j_call | d_call | v_call | clone_size | cdr3_length | cdr3_aa | cdr3_nt
TRBJ2-1 | TRBD2 | TRBV10-3 | - | 18 | CAISELWASGSSYNEQFF | TGTGCCATCAGTGAACTCTGGGCTAGCGGGAGCTCCTACAATGAGCAGTTCTTC
TRBJ2-7 | TRBD1 | TRBV7-2 | - | 14 | CASSLGQGVYEQYF | TGTGCCAGCAGCTTGGGACAGGGAGTCTACGAGCAGTACTTC
TRBJ1-5 | TRBD1 | TRBV6-1 | - | 15 | CASSENRGTNQPQHF | TGTGCCAGCAGTGAAAACAGGGGTACCAATCAGCCCCAGCATTTT
TRBJ1-1 | TRBD1 | TRBV30 | - | 16 | CAWRGWRDRGNTEAFF | TGTGCCTGGAGGGGATGGCGAGACAGGGGGAACACTGAAGCTTTCTTT
TRBJ2-5 | - | TRBV11-3 | - | 14 | CASSFSSYQETQYF | TGTGCCAGCAGTTTTTCCTCGTACCAAGAGACCCAGTACTTC
TRBJ1-1 | TRBD1 | TRBV19 | - | 12 | CASSDRFTEAFF | TGTGCCAGCTCGGACAGGTTCACTGAAGCTTTCTTT
TRBJ1-1 | - | TRBV5-5 | - | 12 | CASSLTGPEAFF | TGTGCCAGCAGCTTGACAGGGCCTGAAGCTTTCTTT
TRBJ2-7 | TRBD1 | TRBV11-2 | - | 15 | CASSFQWDRAYEQYF | TGTGCCAGCAGCTTCCAGTGGGACAGGGCCTACGAGCAGTACTTC
TRBJ2-2 | TRBD2 | TRBV4-3 | - | 16 | CASSQDMGGDTGELFF | TGCGCCAGCAGCCAAGATATGGGGGGGGACACCGGGGAGCTGTTTTTT
TRBJ2-2 | TRBD2 | TRBV2 | - | 18 | CASSETGGPPGNTGELFF | TGTGCCAGCAGTGAGACGGGAGGGCCTCCAGGGAACACCGGGGAGCTGTTTTTT
TRBJ1-5 | - | TRBV6-5 | - | 13 | CASSRTDNQPQHF | TGTGCCAGCAGTCGGACAGACAATCAGCCCCAGCATTTT
TRBJ1-4 | TRBD1 | TRBV10-1 | few | 14 | CAYSGGPGGEKLFF | TGCGCCTACTCAGGGGGCCCCGGAGGTGAAAAACTGTTTTTT
TRBJ1-3 | - | TRBV9 | - | 15 | CASSPPVGRGNTIYF | TGTGCCAGCAGCCCCCCTGTTGGGCGTGGAAACACCATATATTTT
TRBJ2-5 | TRBD2 | TRBV28 | - | 16 | CASSPTHLAGRETQYF | TGTGCCAGCAGTCCGACTCATCTAGCGGGACGGGAGACCCAGTACTTC
TRBJ2-1 | - | TRBV19 | - | 20 | CASSTTQKTTGRGFYNEQFF | TGTGCCAGTAGTACGACACAAAAGACGACAGGCCGCGGTTTTTACAATGAGCAGTTCTTC
TRBJ2-1 | - | TRBV5-4 | - | 13 | CASESQGLDEQFF | TGTGCCAGCGAAAGCCAGGGGCTAGATGAGCAGTTCTTC
TRBJ1-1 | - | TRBV10-3 | - | 15 | CAISEIGRGNTEAFF | TGTGCCATCAGTGAGATAGGCAGGGGTAACACTGAAGCTTTCTTT
TRBJ2-3 | TRBD2 | TRBV5-1 | - | 15 | CASFRAGTSTDTQYF | TGCGCCAGTTTCAGAGCGGGAACTAGCACAGATACGCAGTATTTT
TRBJ1-1 | TRBD1 | TRBV5-1 | once | 16 | CASSLETGRWNTEAFF | TGCGCCAGCAGCTTGGAGACAGGGCGGTGGAACACTGAAGCTTTCTTT
TRBJ1-2 | TRBD1 | TRBV5-6 | - | 16 | CAGSRSPGQGAYGYTF | TGTGCCGGCAGCCGTTCCCCTGGACAGGGGGCCTATGGCTACACCTTC
TRBJ1-5 | - | TRBV7-9 | - | 15 | CASSFSTGSNQPQHF | TGTGCCAGCAGCTTTTCGACAGGTAGCAATCAGCCCCAGCATTTT
TRBJ2-7 | - | TRBV7-8 | - | 14 | CASSQGTGTYEQYF | TGTGCCAGCAGCCAAGGGACTGGAACCTACGAGCAGTACTTC
TRBJ2-1 | TRBD2 | TRBV7-9 | once | 15 | CASSPSGTIHNEQFF | TGTGCCAGCAGCCCATCCGGGACTATACACAATGAGCAGTTCTTC
TRBJ2-3 | - | TRBV5-1 | - | 13 | CASSRGSGDTQYF | TGCGCCAGCAGCCGGGGGTCCGGAGATACGCAGTATTTT
TRBJ2-7 | - | TRBV19 | - | 12 | CASSAGTYEQYF | TGTGCCAGTTCGGCGGGAACCTACGAGCAGTACTTC
TRBJ2-7 | TRBD2 | TRBV30 | - | 18 | CAWSVRGRTSGSSYEQYF | TGTGCCTGGAGTGTACGGGGACGGACTAGCGGGAGCTCCTACGAGCAGTACTTC
TRBJ2-4 | TRBD2 | TRBV28 | few | 14 | CASCSGSGMYIQYF | TGTGCCAGCTGTAGCGGTAGCGGGATGTACATTCAGTACTTC
TRBJ1-2 | - | TRBV7-9 | - | 14 | CASSLGSANYGYTF | TGTGCCAGCAGCTTAGGGAGCGCTAACTATGGCTACACCTTC
TRBJ1-3 | TRBD1 | TRBV7-8 | - | 17 | CASSATGWDRSGNTIYF | TGTGCCAGCAGCGCCACCGGGTGGGACAGGTCTGGAAACACCATATATTTT
TRBJ1-4 | TRBD1 | TRBV2 | - | 14 | CASSRDRDNEKLFF | TGTGCCAGCAGCCGGGACAGAGATAATGAAAAGCTGTTTTTT
TRBJ2-1 | TRBD2 | TRBV11-2 | - | 14 | CASSLRTSGNEQFF | TGTGCCAGCAGCTTAAGGACTAGCGGGAATGAGCAGTTCTTC
TRBJ2-3 | TRBD2 | TRBV5-5 | - | 15 | CASSSSGSVTDTQYF | TGTGCCAGCAGCTCCAGCGGGAGCGTCACAGATACGCAGTATTTT
TRBJ2-5 | - | TRBV5-1 | once | 16 | CASKTPDSPPQETQYF | TGCGCCAGCAAAACCCCGGACTCTCCCCCCCAAGAGACCCAGTACTTC
TRBJ2-2 | - | TRBV27 | - | 15 | CASCHQGIFAGELFF | TGTGCCAGCTGCCACCAGGGAATTTTTGCCGGGGAGCTGTTTTTT
TRBJ2-7 | - | TRBV6-5 | - | 15 | CASSYPGVQGAEQYF | TGTGCCAGCAGTTACCCGGGGGTCCAGGGAGCCGAGCAGTACTTC
TRBJ2-1 | TRBD2 | TRBV6-1 | - | 15 | CASRRTSGSYNEQFF | TGTGCCAGCAGGAGGACTAGCGGGAGCTACAATGAGCAGTTCTTC
TRBJ2-5 | - | TRBV5-1 | few | 16 | CASSLRLGRGQETQYF | TGCGCCAGCAGCTTGCGCTTAGGGCGGGGCCAAGAGACCCAGTACTTC